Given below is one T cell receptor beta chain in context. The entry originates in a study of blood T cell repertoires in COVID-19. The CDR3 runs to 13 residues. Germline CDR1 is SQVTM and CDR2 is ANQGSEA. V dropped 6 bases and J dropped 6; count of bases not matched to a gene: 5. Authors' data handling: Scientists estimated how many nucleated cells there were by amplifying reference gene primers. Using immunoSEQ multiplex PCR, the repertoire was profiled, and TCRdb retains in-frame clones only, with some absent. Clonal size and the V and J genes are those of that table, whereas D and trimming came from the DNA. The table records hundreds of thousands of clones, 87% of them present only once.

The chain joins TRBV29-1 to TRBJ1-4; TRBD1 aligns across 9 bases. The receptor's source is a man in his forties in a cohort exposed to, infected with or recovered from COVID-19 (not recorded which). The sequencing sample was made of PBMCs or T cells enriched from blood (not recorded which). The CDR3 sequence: CSVGQGIDEKLFF. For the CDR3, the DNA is TGCAGCGTGGGACAGGGTATAGATGAAAAACTGTTTTTT.